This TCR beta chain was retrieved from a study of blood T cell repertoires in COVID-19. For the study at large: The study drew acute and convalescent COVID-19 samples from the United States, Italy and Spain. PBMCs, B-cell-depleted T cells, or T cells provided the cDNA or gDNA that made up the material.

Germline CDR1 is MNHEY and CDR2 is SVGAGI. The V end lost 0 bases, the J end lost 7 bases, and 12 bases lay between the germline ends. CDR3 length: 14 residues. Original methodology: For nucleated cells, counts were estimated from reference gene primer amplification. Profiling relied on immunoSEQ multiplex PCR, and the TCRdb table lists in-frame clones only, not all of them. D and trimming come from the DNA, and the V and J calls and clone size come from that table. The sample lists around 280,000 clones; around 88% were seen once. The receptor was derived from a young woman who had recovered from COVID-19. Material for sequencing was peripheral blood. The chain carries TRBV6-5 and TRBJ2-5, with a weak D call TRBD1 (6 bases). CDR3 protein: CASSYSGQQGTQYF. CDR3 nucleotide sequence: TGTGCCAGCAGTTACTCGGGACAACAGGGGACCCAGTACTTC.